This T cell receptor beta chain was identified during a study of shared clonotypes between healthy human individuals. Clones were read by immunoSEQ multiplex PCR, and TCRdb kept only the in-frame ones, dropping some. The table includes hundreds of thousands of clones, 90% to 98% detected once. The TCR was taken from a young man in good health. The sequenced material came from memory CD8+ T cells sorted from blood. Described subset: CD45RO+ cells pooled with CCR7-negative TemRA cells.

The CDR3, as DNA: TGTGCCAGCAGCGCCAGCGGGAGGGGGATCGGGGAGCTGTTTTTT. Translation: CASSASGRGIGELFF. The chain carries TRBV25-1 and TRBJ2-2; TRBD2 aligns across 10 bases. The trim removed 6 bases at V and 7 bases at J, leaving 8 bases unmatched. The CDR3 is made up of 15 amino acids. Germline CDR1 and CDR2: MGHDK and SYGVNS. Full variable domain (rest looked up from reference TRBV25-1 and TRBJ2-2): EADIYQTPRYLVIGTGKKITLECSQTMGHDKMYWYQQDPGMELHLIHYSYGVNSTEKGDLSSESTVSRIRTEHFPLTLESARPSHTSQYLCASSASGRGIGELFFGEGSRLTVL.